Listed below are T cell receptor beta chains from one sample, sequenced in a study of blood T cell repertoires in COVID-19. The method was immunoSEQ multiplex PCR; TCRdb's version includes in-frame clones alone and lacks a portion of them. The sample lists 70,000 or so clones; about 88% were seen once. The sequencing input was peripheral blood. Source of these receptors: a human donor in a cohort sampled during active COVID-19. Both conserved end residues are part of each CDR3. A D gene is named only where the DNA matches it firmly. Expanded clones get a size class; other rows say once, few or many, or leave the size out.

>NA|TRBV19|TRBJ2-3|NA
CASRGPPSGSTDTQYF
TGTGCCAGTAGGGGCCCCCCGTCGGGGAGCACAGATACGCAGTATTTT
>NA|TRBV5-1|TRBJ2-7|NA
CASSLDRSYEQYF
TGCGCCAGCAGCTTGGACAGATCCTACGAGCAGTACTTC
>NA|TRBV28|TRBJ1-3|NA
CASSLAGRSGNTIYF
TGTGCCAGCAGCCTAGCAGGACGCTCTGGAAACACCATATATTTT
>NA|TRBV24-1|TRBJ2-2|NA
CATSSSPRADHTGELFF
TGTGCCACCAGTTCCTCCCCGAGGGCAGATCACACCGGGGAGCTGTTTTTT
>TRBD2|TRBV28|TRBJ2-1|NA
CASSLVSGSNYNEQFF
TGTGCCAGCAGTTTAGTTAGCGGGTCAAACTACAATGAGCAGTTCTTC
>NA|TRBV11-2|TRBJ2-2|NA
CASSTGLYTGELFF
TGTGCCAGCAGCACCGGACTTTACACCGGGGAGCTGTTTTTT
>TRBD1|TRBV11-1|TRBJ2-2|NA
CASSSQGDWGTGELFF
TGTGCCAGCAGCTCGCAGGGGGATTGGGGCACCGGGGAGCTGTTTTTT
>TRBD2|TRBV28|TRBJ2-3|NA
CASSLFGTRDMFSGSVADTQYF
TGTGCCAGCAGTTTATTTGGGACAAGGGACATGTTTAGCGGGAGCGTAGCAGATACGCAGTATTTT
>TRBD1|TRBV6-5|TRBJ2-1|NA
CASSPGQGAGQFF
TGTGCCAGCAGTCCCGGACAGGGGGCTGGGCAGTTCTTC
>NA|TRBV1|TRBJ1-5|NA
CTSSQPDRGINQPQHF
TGCACCAGCAGCCAACCCGACAGGGGGATCAATCAGCCCCAGCATTTT
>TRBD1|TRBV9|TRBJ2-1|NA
CASSVSGGHGNEQFF
TGTGCCAGCAGCGTGTCAGGGGGACATGGCAATGAGCAGTTCTTC
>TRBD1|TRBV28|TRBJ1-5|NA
CASSILGQGGQPQHF
TGTGCCAGCAGTATCCTAGGACAGGGGGGTCAGCCCCAGCATTTT
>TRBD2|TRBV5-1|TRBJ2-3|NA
CASSLEGTSGGLDTQYF
TGCGCCAGCAGCTTGGAAGGGACTAGCGGAGGTTTAGATACGCAGTATTTT
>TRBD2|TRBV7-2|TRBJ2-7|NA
CASSLASGRGEQYF
TGTGCCAGCAGCTTAGCTAGCGGGCGGGGCGAGCAGTACTTC
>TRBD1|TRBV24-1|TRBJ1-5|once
CATSDTGGRDYQPQHF
TGTGCCACCAGTGACACAGGGGGAAGGGATTATCAGCCCCAGCATTTT
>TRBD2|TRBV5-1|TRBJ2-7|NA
CASSLTSGSMDEQYF
TGCGCCAGCAGCCTTACTAGCGGGAGTATGGACGAGCAGTACTTC
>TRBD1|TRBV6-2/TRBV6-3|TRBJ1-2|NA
CASSYSGQGDFGYTF
TGTGCCAGCAGTTACTCGGGACAGGGAGACTTTGGCTACACCTTC
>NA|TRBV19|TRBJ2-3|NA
CASSSEGTDTQYF
TGTGCCAGTAGTTCTGAGGGCACAGATACGCAGTATTTT
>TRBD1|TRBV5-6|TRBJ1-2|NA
CASSSDRANGYTF
TGTGCCAGCAGCTCGGACAGGGCAAATGGCTACACCTTC
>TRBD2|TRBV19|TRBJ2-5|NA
CASSTGLAGIGETQYF
TGTGCCAGTAGTACAGGGCTAGCGGGAATCGGGGAGACCCAGTACTTC
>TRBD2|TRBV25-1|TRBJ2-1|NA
CASSVLLAGDNEQFF
TGTGCCAGCAGTGTTCTACTAGCGGGGGACAATGAGCAGTTCTTC
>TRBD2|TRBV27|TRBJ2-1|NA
CASSLSPSGNNEQFF
TGTGCCAGCAGTTTATCTCCTAGCGGTAACAATGAGCAGTTCTTC
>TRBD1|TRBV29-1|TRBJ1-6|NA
CSVGGTANSPLHF
TGCAGCGTTGGGGGGACAGCTAATTCACCCCTCCACTTT
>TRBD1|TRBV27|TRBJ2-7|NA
CASSFRDRGYEQYF
TGTGCCAGCAGTTTTAGAGACAGGGGCTACGAGCAGTACTTC
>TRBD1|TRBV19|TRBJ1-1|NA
CASRLQGANTEAFF
TGTGCCAGTAGACTACAGGGGGCTAACACTGAAGCTTTCTTT
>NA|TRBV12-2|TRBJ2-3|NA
CASRDGLAGVGDTQYF
TGTGCAAGTCGCGATGGACTAGCGGGAGTTGGGGATACGCAGTATTTT
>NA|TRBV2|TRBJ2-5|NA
CASRQGGGETQYF
TGTGCCAGCAGACAAGGGGGAGGGGAGACCCAGTACTTC
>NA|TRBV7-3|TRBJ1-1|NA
CASRGAVNTEAFF
TGTGCCAGCAGGGGGGCTGTGAACACTGAAGCTTTCTTT
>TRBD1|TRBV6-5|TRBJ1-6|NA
CASSLGTGDNSPLHF
TGTGCCAGCAGTCTAGGGACAGGGGATAATTCACCCCTCCACTTT
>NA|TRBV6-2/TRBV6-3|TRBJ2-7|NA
CASSYVLSYEQYF
TGTGCCAGCAGTTACGTACTATCCTACGAGCAGTACTTC
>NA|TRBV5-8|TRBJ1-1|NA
CASSLGARQNTEAFF
TGTGCCAGCAGCTTGGGGGCCAGGCAGAACACTGAAGCTTTCTTT
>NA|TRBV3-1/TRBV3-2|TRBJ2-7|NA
CASRMGHEQYF
TGTGCCAGCAGGATGGGCCACGAGCAGTACTTC
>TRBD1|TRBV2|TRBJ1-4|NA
CASSEAGGTGWLFF
TGTGCCAGCAGTGAAGCAGGGGGCACCGGTTGGCTGTTTTTT
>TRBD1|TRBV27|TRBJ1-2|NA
CASSQTGEYGYTF
TGTGCCAGCAGCCAGACAGGGGAGTATGGCTACACCTTC
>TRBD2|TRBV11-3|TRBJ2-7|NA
CASSLGASGSYEQYF
TGTGCCAGCAGCTTAGGGGCTAGCGGCTCCTACGAGCAGTACTTC
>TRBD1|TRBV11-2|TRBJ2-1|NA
CASSLTTGVIDEQFF
TGTGCCAGCAGCTTAACGACAGGGGTGATCGATGAGCAGTTCTTC
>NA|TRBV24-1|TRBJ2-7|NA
CATSDQGGSIKPTRHEQYF
TGTGCCACCAGTGATCAGGGGGGTTCTATTAAACCTACTCGGCATGAGCAGTACTTC
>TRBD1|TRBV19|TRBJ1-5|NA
CASSIQTGVPPQHF
TGTGCCAGTAGTATTCAGACAGGGGTTCCGCCCCAGCATTTT
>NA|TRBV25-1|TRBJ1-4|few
CASSDSAGHEKLFF
TGTGCCAGCAGTGACTCGGCAGGCCATGAAAAACTGTTTTTT
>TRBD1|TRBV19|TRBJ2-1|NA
CATHGQGAGYNEQFF
TGTGCCACCCATGGTCAGGGGGCGGGCTACAATGAGCAGTTCTTC
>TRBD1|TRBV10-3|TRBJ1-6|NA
CAINPGGSSPLHF
TGTGCCATCAACCCAGGGGGCAGTTCACCCCTCCACTTT
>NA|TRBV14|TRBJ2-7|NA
CASSQFNRVYEQYF
TGTGCCAGCAGCCAATTTAACAGGGTCTACGAGCAGTACTTC
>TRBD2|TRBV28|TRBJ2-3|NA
CASTTWGSGRYQTDTQYF
TGTGCCAGCACCACCTGGGGCAGCGGGAGATACCAAACAGATACGCAGTATTTT
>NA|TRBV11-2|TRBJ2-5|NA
CASSLDRRETQYF
TGTGCCAGCAGCTTAGACAGGAGGGAGACCCAGTACTTC
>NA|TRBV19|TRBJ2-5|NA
CASSIAGTGGQLETQYF
TGTGCCAGTAGTATAGCGGGGACTGGGGGACAGCTGGAGACCCAGTACTTC
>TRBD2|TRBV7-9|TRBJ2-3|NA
CASSLGGLADRTSTDTQYF
TGTGCCAGCAGCTTAGGAGGACTAGCGGATAGAACTAGCACAGATACGCAGTATTTT
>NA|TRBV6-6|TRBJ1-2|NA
CASTNMGSGYTF
TGTGCCAGCACCAACATGGGGAGTGGCTACACCTTC
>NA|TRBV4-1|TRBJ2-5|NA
CASSQEQRGNQETQYF
TGCGCCAGCAGCCAAGAACAAAGGGGGAACCAAGAGACCCAGTACTTC
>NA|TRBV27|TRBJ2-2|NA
CASSPLGGSGTGELFF
TGTGCCAGCAGTCCTCTTGGGGGGTCGGGTACCGGGGAGCTGTTTTTT
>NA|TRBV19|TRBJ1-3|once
CASSDSPEPGNTIYF
TGTGCCAGTAGTGACAGTCCCGAGCCTGGAAACACCATATATTTT
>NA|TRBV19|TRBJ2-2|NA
CASSIEVAVAGELFF
TGTGCCAGTAGTATAGAGGTCGCCGTAGCGGGGGAGCTGTTTTTT
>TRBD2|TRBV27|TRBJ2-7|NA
CASTSLAGLGYEQYF
TGTGCCAGCACCAGTCTAGCGGGGTTAGGGTACGAGCAGTACTTC
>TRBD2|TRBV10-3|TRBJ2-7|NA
CAISGVGASGYEQYF
TGTGCCATCAGTGGGGTAGGGGCTAGCGGTTACGAGCAGTACTTC